A single sample is the source of the 17 T cell receptor beta chains below, sequenced in a study of response to subunit inactivated influenza vaccine. TCRdb processed the RT-PCR reads anew with MiXCR; each CDR3 protein has one entry. The sample has around 580,000 distinct CDR3 sequences, roughly 12% seen once. Sequencing used PBMCs from blood, obtained on the day of vaccination. These receptor sequences come from a man over 45 who received an inactivated influenza vaccine.

This clonotype has a handful of counts. The CDR3 end shows no conserved phenylalanine or tryptophan, and so a read error is likely. It is unclear where the CDR3 begins or ends on the DNA, so no DNA is shown, and the CDR3 is as TCRdb lists it. This chain connects TRBV12-3 or TRBV12-4 to TRBJ1-3. The CDR3 region is 12 residues in length, termini included. The CDR3 region is CASSFPNGFVQV.

This clonotype turned up a few times. The chain carries TRBV12-3 or TRBV12-4 and TRBJ2-3; D might be TRBD2 (5 bases). The V end lost 8 bases, the J end lost 0 bases, and 15 bases lay between the germline ends. The CDR3 contains 15 residues. The CDR3 nucleotides are TGTGCCAGCGGCTATGACTATGCTAGCACAGATACGCAGTATTTT. It specifies CASGYDYASTDTQYF.

This clonotype was seen more than once but under ten times. The V call is TRBV12-5, the J call TRBJ2-2; 9 bases align to TRBD1. J gave up 7 bases and V 4 bases, and 7 bases lay outside the gene matches. Germline V CDR1 and CDR2: LGHNT, FRNRAP. The CDR3 consists of 15 residues. The CDR3 DNA reads as TGTGCTAGTGGTTCTGGACAGGGGCCCATCGGGGAGCTGTTTTTT. This gives the protein CASGSGQGPIGELFF.

The chain is built from TRBV5-1 and TRBJ2-7, with D perhaps matching TRBD1 (5 bases). Germline-derived CDR1 and CDR2 are SGHRS and YFSETQ. Trimming left V 4 bases short and J 6 bases short, with 14 bases between. The CDR3 has 13 residues. The CDR3 region has the DNA TGCGCCAGCAGCCAACCCGACAGCTCCGAGCAGTACTTC. Its protein product is CASSQPDSSEQYF.

This clonotype was observed a handful of times. The chain carries TRBV4-2 and TRBJ2-7, with 14 nucleotides matching TRBD2. The CDR3 consists of 18 residues. V dropped 3 bases and J dropped 3; count of bases not matched to a gene: 10. Germline lookup yields CDR1 LGHNA and CDR2 YNFKEQ. CDR3 DNA: TGTGCCAGCAGCCACACTATCGGGACTAGCGGGGGACACTACGAGCAGTACTTC. This gives the protein CASSHTIGTSGGHYEQYF.

The chain joins TRBV27 to TRBJ2-7, with D maybe TRBD2 (5 bases). V gave up 4 bases and J gave up 2 bases, with 12 bases separating them. The CDR3 has 14 amino acids. Germline V gene sequence: CDR1 MNHEY, CDR2 SMNVEV (reference sequence). The CDR3 nucleotides are TGTGCCAGCAGTTCCATAGGACTGACCTACGAGCAGTACTTC. This sequence encodes CASSSIGLTYEQYF.

The CDR3 DNA reads as TGCGCCAGCAGCATTCTAGCGGGAGCTCTCAATGAGCAGTTCTTC. Translation: CASSILAGALNEQFF. J is TRBJ2-1 and V is TRBV5-1; 10 bases fit TRBD2. The CDR3 loop spans 15 amino acids. Germline-derived CDR1 and CDR2 are SGHRS and YFSETQ. After removal of 4 bases from V and 6 bases from J, the junction contained 7 bases not matched to a gene.

The chain is built from TRBV29-1 and TRBJ2-5, with TRBD1 identical over 7 bases. This CDR3 has 15 residues. CDR1 is SQVTM and CDR2 is ANQGSEA in the germline V gene. Trimming cost V 4 bases and J 1 base; bases outside gene matches: 9. CDR3 in amino acids: CSVGLRGQSQETQYF. The CDR3 DNA follows: TGCAGCGTTGGACTTAGGGGACAGAGCCAAGAGACCCAGTACTTC. Together with reference TRBV29-1 and TRBJ2-5, the CDR3 gives the full variable domain: SAVISQKPSRDICQRGTSLTIQCQVDSQVTMMFWYRQQPGQSLTLIATANQGSEATYESGFVIDKFPISRPNLTFSTLTVSNMSPEDSSIYLCSVGLRGQSQETQYFGPGTRLLVL.

There are a few counts of this clonotype. The chain is built from TRBV7-9 and TRBJ2-7; a possible D gene is TRBD1 (5 bases). Germline V gene sequence: CDR1 SEHNR, CDR2 FQNEAQ (reference sequence). The CDR3 extends over 15 amino acids. V was shortened by 7 bases and J by 5 bases, with 21 bases between the two germline ends. In nucleotides, the CDR3 is TGTGCCAGCACCCCCCCGACAGTGATAGGGCACGAGCAGTACTTC. Translation: CASTPPTVIGHEQYF.

This clonotype was recorded a few times. The chain is built from TRBV7-9 and TRBJ2-2; D gene ambiguous. The length of the CDR3 is 16 residues. The germline V and J ends were trimmed by 1 base and 0 bases, with 9 bases remaining between them. In germline, CDR1 is SEHNR, CDR2 FQNEAQ (reference sequence). Here the CDR3 DNA reads TGTGCCAGCAGCTTAGTTATTAGTGCGAACACCGGGGAGCTGTTTTTT. The encoded protein is CASSLVISANTGELFF. Complete variable domain (other parts from reference TRBV7-9 and TRBJ2-2): DTGVSQNPRHKITKRGQNVTFRCDPISEHNRLYWYRQTLGQGPEFLTYFQNEAQLEKSRLLSDRFSAERPKGSFSTLEIQRTEQGDSAMYLCASSLVISANTGELFFGEGSRLTVL.

This clonotype was found many times. This chain connects TRBV12-3 or TRBV12-4 to TRBJ2-2; D is uncertain. The CDR3 has 13 residues. V was pared by 3 bases and J by 5 bases, with 7 bases between. The CDR3 reads CASSFVFTGELFF. The DNA of the CDR3 is TGTGCCAGCAGTTTTGTGTTTACCGGGGAGCTGTTTTTT.

This clonotype was counted many times. The chain is built from TRBV5-1 and TRBJ2-1; D unresolved. The V and J ends lost 0 bases and 4 bases respectively, with 11 bases between them. The CDR3 contains 15 residues. Germline CDR1 is SGHRS and CDR2 is YFSETQ. The CDR3 sequence is CASSLDPASYNEQFF. DNA for the CDR3: TGCGCCAGCAGCTTGGACCCCGCCTCGTACAATGAGCAGTTCTTC.

The chain joins TRBV20-1 to TRBJ1-6; no definite D call. V was trimmed by 4 bases and J by 7 bases, leaving 8 bases between them. This CDR3 spans 12 amino acids. Germline values: CDR1 DFQATT, CDR2 SNEGSKA (reference sequence). DNA of the CDR3: TGCAGTGCTACAACACGGAATTCACCCCTCCACTTT. Translated: CSATTRNSPLHF.

There are a few counts of this clonotype. This chain joins TRBV5-1 and TRBJ2-5; 9 nucleotides match TRBD1. After removal of 4 bases from V and 5 bases from J, the junction contained 12 bases not matched to a gene. The CDR3 runs to 16 residues. From germline, CDR1 is SGHRS and CDR2 YFSETQ. CDR3 bases: TGCGCCAGCAGCAAGTTTCCGGGACAGGGAATCGAGACCCAGTACTTC. This translates into CASSKFPGQGIETQYF.

This clonotype has more than one count but fewer than ten. The rearrangement links TRBV6-2 or TRBV6-3 to TRBJ2-2; 9 nucleotides agree with TRBD1. This CDR3 is 16 amino acids long. The V gene end was trimmed by 7 bases and the J gene end by 6 bases; junction bases not matched to a gene: 12. Germline CDR1 and CDR2: MNHEY and SVGEGT. CDR3 in DNA: TGTGCCAGCATTATCGGCGGACAGGGGACCGCCGGGGAGCTGTTTTTT. As protein: CASIIGGQGTAGELFF.

This chain uses TRBV20-1 with TRBJ1-4; D unresolved. Germline V lookup: CDR1 DFQATT, CDR2 SNEGSKA (reference sequence). The V end lost 0 bases, the J end lost 8 bases, and 19 bases lay between the germline ends. This CDR3 spans 16 amino acids. In DNA form, the CDR3 reads TGCAGTGCTAGAGATACGAGAATCTCCAGATGGGAAAAACTGTTTTTT. Translating gives CSARDTRISRWEKLFF.

This clonotype was detected many times. The genes are TRBV4-2 and TRBJ2-7; D gene ambiguous. V lost 0 bases and J lost 2, with 14 bases in between. The CDR3 spans 16 residues. From germline, CDR1 is LGHNA and CDR2 YNFKEQ. CDR3 loop: CASSQELARPTYEQYF. The CDR3 nucleotides are TGTGCCAGCAGCCAAGAGCTCGCAAGACCCACCTACGAGCAGTACTTC.